This T cell receptor (beta chain) was sequenced in a study of shared clonotypes between healthy human individuals. Study-wide background: Two women and a few men aged 18 to 49 served as donors. Study-wide findings and caveats: Researchers sampled blood only, noting tissue repertoires likely differ.

The method was immunoSEQ multiplex PCR; TCRdb's version includes in-frame clones alone and lacks a portion of them. The sample lists around 240,000 clones, 60% to 80% occurring once. With 4 bases removed from V and 3 bases from J, the gap between germline ends came to 13 bases. Germline V CDR1 and CDR2: SGHRS, YFSETQ. CDR3 length: 15 residues. A note on this clone: Its specificity is unknown.

The receptor comes from a man aged 25 to 40 in good health. Sequences were obtained from memory CD4+ T cells sorted from blood. Subset of the sample: CD45RA-negative fraction. V and J are TRBV5-1 and TRBJ2-2, with D tentatively TRBD1 or TRBD2 (6 bases each). The CDR3 protein is CASSPLGGHTGELFF. CDR3 nucleotides: TGCGCCAGCAGCCCGCTGGGGGGCCACACCGGGGAGCTGTTTTTT.